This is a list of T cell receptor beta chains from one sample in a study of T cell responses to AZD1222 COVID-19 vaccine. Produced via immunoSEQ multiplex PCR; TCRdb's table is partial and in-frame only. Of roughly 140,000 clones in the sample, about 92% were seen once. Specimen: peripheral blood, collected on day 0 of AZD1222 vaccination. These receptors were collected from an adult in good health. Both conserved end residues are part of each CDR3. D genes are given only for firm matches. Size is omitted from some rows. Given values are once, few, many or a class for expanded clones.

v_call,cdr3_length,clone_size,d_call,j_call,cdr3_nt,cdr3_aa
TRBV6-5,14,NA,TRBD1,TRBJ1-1,TGTGCCAGCAGTTACGGGGCAGGGGGCACTGAAGCTTTCTTT,CASSYGAGGTEAFF
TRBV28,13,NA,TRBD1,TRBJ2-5,TGTGCCAGCAGTTGGACAGGGGGAGAGACCCAGTACTTC,CASSWTGGETQYF
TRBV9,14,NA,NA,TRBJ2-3,TGTGCCAGCAGCGTATCCCTAACCACAGATACGCAGTATTTT,CASSVSLTTDTQYF
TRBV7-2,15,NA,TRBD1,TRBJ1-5,TGTGCCAGCAGCGCCTCGGGACAGGGCAATCAGCCCCAGCATTTT,CASSASGQGNQPQHF
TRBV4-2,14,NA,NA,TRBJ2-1,TGTGCCAGCAGCCAAGAAACAGGGCGGGAAAAGCAGTTCTTC,CASSQETGREKQFF
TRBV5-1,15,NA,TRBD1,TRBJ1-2,TGCGCCAGCAGCTGGGGGGAAGGGGGCCCCTATGGCTACACCTTC,CASSWGEGGPYGYTF
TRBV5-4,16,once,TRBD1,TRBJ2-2,TGTGCCAGCTCATCGAGGAGGCAGGGGGACACCGGGGAGCTGTTTTTT,CASSSRRQGDTGELFF
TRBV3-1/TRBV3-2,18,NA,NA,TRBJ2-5,TGTGCCAGCAGCCAAGGGAGGTGGGGCGGGGGCCGCGCGGAGACCCAGTACTTC,CASSQGRWGGGRAETQYF
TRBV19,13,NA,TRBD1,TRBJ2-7,TGTGCCACCTCCCGGACAGGGAACTACGAGCAGTACTTC,CATSRTGNYEQYF
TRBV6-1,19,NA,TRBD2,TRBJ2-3,TGTGCCAGCAGTGAAGTCCCGTATATCCTAGCGGGAGGCAGGGATACGCAGTATTTT,CASSEVPYILAGGRDTQYF
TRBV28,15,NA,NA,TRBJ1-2,TGTGCCAGCAGCCCCCCTGGAGGGACTCGGGGTGGCTACACCTTC,CASSPPGGTRGGYTF
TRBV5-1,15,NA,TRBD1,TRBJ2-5,TGCGCCAGCAGCTCGGACAGGGGGCGCGTTGAGACCCAGTACTTC,CASSSDRGRVETQYF